The clone carrying this TCR beta chain appeared a few times. The antigen is undetermined. These data come from a study of high-grade serous ovarian cancer treatment subgroups. Study-wide background: Mean per sample: approximately 13,000 reads, around 7,100 unique TCR beta rearrangements. Overall study results and limits: Only CDR3 was analyzed; CDR1 and CDR2 were not. Repertoire similarity ranged roughly 0.11 to 0.85 between tumors of one patient. Clonal relatedness tracked neoantigen level, and by trend copy number and mutation load.

Tumor samples were obtained before definitive surgery or chemotherapy. From germline, CDR1 is MDHEN and CDR2 SYDVKM. This CDR3 contains 13 residues. Trimming removed 3 bases at V and 8 bases at J, with 13 bases between. Generated by immunoSEQ multiplex PCR, the TCRdb table keeps only in-frame clones and is missing some. The table has under 20,000 clones, 73% seen once. The clonotype originates from a human donor with high-grade serous ovarian cancer. The sample was tumor tissue. The chain couples TRBV28 to TRBJ1-1; D call uncertain. The CDR3 DNA is TGTGCCAGCAGTTTCCGTGGGCTTACCGAAGCTTTCTTT. It yields the protein CASSFRGLTEAFF. The full variable domain, completed using reference TRBV28 and TRBJ1-1, is DVKVTQSSRYLVKRTGEKVFLECVQDMDHENMFWYRQDPGLGLRLIYFSYDVKMKEKGDIPEGYSVSREKKERFSLILESASTNQTSMYLCASSFRGLTEAFFGQGTRLTVV.